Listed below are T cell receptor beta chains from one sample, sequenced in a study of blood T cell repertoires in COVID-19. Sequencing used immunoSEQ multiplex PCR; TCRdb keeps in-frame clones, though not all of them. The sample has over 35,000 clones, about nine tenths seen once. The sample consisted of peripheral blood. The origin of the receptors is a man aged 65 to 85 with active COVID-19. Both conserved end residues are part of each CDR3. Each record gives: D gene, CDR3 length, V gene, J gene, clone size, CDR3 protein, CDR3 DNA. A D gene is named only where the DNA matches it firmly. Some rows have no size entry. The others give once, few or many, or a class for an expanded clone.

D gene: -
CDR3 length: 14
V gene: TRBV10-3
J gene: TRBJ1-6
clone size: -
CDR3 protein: CAISESAGLSPLHF
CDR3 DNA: TGTGCCATCAGTGAGTCGGCAGGGTTGTCACCCCTCCACTTT

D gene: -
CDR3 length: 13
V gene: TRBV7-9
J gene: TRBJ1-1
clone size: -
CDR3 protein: CATLLEGSTEAFF
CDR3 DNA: TGTGCCACCTTGTTGGAGGGTTCAACTGAAGCTTTCTTT

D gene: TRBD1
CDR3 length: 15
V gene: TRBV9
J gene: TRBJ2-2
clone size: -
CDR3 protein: CASSATTGDTGELFF
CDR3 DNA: TGTGCCAGCAGCGCGACGACAGGGGACACCGGGGAGCTGTTTTTT

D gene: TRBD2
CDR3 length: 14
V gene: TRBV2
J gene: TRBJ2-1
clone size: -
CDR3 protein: CASSPLLAGHEQFF
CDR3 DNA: TGTGCCAGCAGTCCCTTACTAGCGGGGCATGAGCAGTTCTTC

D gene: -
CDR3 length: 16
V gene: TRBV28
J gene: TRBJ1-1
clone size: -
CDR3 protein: CASSLRRGDLQAEAFF
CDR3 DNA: TGTGCCAGCAGTTTACGCCGGGGGGACTTGCAGGCTGAAGCTTTCTTT

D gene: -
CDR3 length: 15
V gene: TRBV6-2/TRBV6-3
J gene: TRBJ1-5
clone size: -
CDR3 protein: CASSYATRRSQPQHF
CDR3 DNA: TGTGCCAGCAGTTACGCTACACGACGGAGTCAGCCCCAGCATTTT

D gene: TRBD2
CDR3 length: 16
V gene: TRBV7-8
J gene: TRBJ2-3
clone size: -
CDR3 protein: CASSWGLAGGRDTQYF
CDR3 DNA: TGTGCCAGCAGCTGGGGACTAGCGGGGGGCAGGGATACGCAGTATTTT

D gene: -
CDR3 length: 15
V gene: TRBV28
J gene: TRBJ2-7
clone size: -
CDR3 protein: CASTSSEVTGPEQYF
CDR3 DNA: TGTGCCAGCACCTCCTCCGAAGTCACGGGTCCCGAGCAGTACTTC

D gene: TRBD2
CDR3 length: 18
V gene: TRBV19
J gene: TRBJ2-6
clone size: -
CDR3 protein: CASSIKSGRASGANVLTF
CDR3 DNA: TGTGCCAGTAGTATCAAGAGCGGGAGGGCCTCTGGGGCCAACGTCCTGACTTTC

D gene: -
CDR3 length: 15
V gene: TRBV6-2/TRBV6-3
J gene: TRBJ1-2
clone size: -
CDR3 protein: CASSYPGRAGFGYTF
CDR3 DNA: TGTGCCAGCAGTTACCCCGGCCGAGCGGGGTTTGGCTACACCTTC

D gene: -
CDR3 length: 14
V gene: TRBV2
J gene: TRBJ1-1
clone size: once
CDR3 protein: CASNTREGGAEAFF
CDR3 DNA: TGTGCCAGCAATACCAGGGAGGGAGGCGCTGAAGCTTTCTTT

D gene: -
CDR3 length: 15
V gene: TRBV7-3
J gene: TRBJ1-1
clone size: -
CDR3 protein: CASSLTMGPNTEAFF
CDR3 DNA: TGTGCCAGCAGCTTAACGATGGGCCCGAACACTGAAGCTTTCTTT

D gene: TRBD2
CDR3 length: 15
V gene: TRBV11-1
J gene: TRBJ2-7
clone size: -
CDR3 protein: CASSSRTSGRYEQYF
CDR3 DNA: TGTGCCAGCAGCTCCCGGACTAGCGGGAGGTACGAGCAGTACTTC

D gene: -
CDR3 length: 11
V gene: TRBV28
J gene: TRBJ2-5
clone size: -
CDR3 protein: CASSTRGTQYF
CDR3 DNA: TGTGCCAGCAGTACCCGAGGGACCCAGTACTTC

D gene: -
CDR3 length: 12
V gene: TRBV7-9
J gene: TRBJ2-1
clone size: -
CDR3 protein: CASSLGGGEQFF
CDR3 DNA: TGTGCCAGCAGCTTGGGGGGTGGTGAGCAGTTCTTC

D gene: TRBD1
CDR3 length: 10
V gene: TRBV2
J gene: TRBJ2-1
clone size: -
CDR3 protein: CASSGDRGFF
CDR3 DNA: TGTGCCAGCAGTGGGGACAGGGGGTTCTTC

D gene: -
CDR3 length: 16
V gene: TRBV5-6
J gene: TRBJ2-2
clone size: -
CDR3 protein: CASRPRGSKGSGELFF
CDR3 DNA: TGTGCCAGCAGGCCCCGGGGGAGCAAGGGGTCCGGGGAGCTGTTTTTT

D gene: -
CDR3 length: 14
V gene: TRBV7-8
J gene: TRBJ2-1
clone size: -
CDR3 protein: CASRFPGSYNEQFF
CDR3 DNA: TGTGCCAGCAGGTTCCCGGGTAGCTACAATGAGCAGTTCTTC

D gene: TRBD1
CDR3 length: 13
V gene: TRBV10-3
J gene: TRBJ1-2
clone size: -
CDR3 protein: CATGTGYDYGYTF
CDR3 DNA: TGTGCCACCGGGACAGGGTACGACTATGGCTACACCTTC

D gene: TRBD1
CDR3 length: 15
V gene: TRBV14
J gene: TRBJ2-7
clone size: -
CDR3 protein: CASSQDRLMTGELNF
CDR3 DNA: TGTGCCAGCAGCCAAGATCGCTTGATGACAGGGGAATTGAACTTC

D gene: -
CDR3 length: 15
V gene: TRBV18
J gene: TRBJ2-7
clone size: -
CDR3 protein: CASSPTTGGSYEQYF
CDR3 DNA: TGTGCCAGCTCACCAACGACAGGCGGTTCATACGAGCAGTACTTC

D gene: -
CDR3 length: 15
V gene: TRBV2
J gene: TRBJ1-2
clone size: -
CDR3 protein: CASSEALAAFYGYTF
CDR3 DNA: TGTGCCAGCAGTGAAGCGCTAGCGGCCTTCTATGGCTACACCTTC

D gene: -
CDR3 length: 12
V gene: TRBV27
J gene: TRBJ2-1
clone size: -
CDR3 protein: CASSLLGHPRLF
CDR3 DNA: TGTGCCAGCAGTTTATTGGGACACCCTCGGCTCTTC

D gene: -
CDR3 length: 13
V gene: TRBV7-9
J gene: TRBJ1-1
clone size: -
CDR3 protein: CASSLTANTEAFF
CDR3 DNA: TGTGCCAGCAGCTTGACAGCGAACACTGAAGCTTTCTTT

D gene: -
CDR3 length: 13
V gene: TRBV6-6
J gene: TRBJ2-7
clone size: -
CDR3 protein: CASSAGASYEQYF
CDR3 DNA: TGTGCCAGCAGTGCAGGGGCCTCCTACGAGCAGTACTTC

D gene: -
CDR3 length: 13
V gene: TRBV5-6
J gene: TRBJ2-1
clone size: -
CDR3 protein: CASSVTRVREQFF
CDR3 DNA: TGTGCCAGCAGCGTGACGCGGGTTCGGGAGCAGTTCTTC

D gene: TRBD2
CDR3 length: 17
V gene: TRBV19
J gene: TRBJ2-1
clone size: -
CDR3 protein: CASSRGELAGASDEQFF
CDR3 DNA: TGTGCCAGTAGTAGGGGGGAATTAGCGGGAGCGAGCGATGAGCAGTTCTTC

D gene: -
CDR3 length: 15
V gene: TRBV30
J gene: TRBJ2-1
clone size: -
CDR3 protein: CAWSPPTSLYDEQFF
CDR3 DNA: TGTGCCTGGAGTCCACCGACTAGTTTGTACGATGAGCAGTTCTTC

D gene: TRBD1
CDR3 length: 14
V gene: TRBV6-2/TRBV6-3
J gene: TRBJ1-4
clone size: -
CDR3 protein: CASSKQGDLKKLFF
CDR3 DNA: TGTGCCAGCAGTAAACAGGGGGACCTGAAAAAACTGTTTTTT

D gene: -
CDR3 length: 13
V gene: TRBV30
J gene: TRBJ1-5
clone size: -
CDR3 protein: CAWSVQGNQPQHF
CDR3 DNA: TGTGCCTGGAGTGTTCAGGGGAACCAGCCCCAGCATTTT

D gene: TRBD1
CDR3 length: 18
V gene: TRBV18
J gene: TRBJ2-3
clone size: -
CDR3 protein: CASSPGDRGLVSGDTQYF
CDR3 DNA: TGTGCCAGCTCACCAGGCGACAGGGGGTTGGTATCGGGAGATACGCAGTATTTT

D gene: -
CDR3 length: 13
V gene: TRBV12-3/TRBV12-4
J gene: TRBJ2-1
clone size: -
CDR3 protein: CASTKTVYNEQFF
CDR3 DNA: TGTGCCAGCACCAAGACAGTTTACAATGAGCAGTTCTTC